The clone carrying this T cell receptor beta chain has more than one count but fewer than ten. The data belong to a study of memory CD4+ T cells and cytomegalovirus serostatus. Study as a whole: Healthy Belgian adult donors included about 10 CMV-positive and some 24 CMV-negative people.

Germline V gene data show CDR1 as SGHRS and CDR2 as YFSETQ. CDR3 size: 12 residues. Trimming took 2 bases from V and 2 from J, leaving 3 bases between them. The sort gate was single viable CD3+CD4+CD8-CD45RO+ cells for memory CD4+ T cells. Measured with immunoSEQ multiplex PCR; TCRdb has only the in-frame clones, and not every one. Of about 52,000 clones listed, around 83% are singletons. This sequence originates from an adult in good health and CMV-seropositive. This chain connects TRBV5-1 to TRBJ2-3; D is undetermined. The sequenced sample consisted of memory CD4+ T cells from blood. CDR3 residues: CASSFPTDTQYF. CDR3 DNA: TGCGCCAGCAGCTTCCCCACAGATACGCAGTATTTT.